This T cell receptor beta chain was captured in a study of control samples from healthy donors and cancer patients. The protocol was immunoSEQ multiplex PCR, while the TCRdb copy is restricted to in-frame clones and leaves out a portion. Of more than 150,000 clones listed, roughly 93% were seen once; the top ten hold around 2.5%. The V end lost 6 bases, the J end lost 0 bases, and 11 bases lay between the germline ends. Germline assignment: CDR1 SQVTM and CDR2 ANQGSEA. This CDR3 region has 14 residues. The chain couples TRBV29-1 to TRBJ1-4; D is unresolved. The source material was blood. The sequence derives from a man in his fifties in good health. The CDR3 region has the DNA TGCAGCGTCCTCGACATGGCAACTAATGAAAAACTGTTTTTT. Its translation: CSVLDMATNEKLFF.